These 30 T cell receptor beta chains were sequenced from one sample in a study of T-cell reconstitution after alpha-beta-depleted transplantation in children. A library of TCRbeta sequences, prepared with unique molecular identifiers, was generated. Via MiXCR, TCRdb re-called the PCR reads, giving one row per CDR3 protein. The table shows 540,000 or so distinct CDR3 sequences, with roughly 23% occurring only once. This sample comprised PBMCs, mostly from graft donor cells, obtained 360 days after TCRalphabeta/CD19-depleted stem cell transplant. These receptors all come from a boy in the first two years of life who had a stem cell transplant for acute myeloid leukemia, so the T cells may come from the graft donor.

The chain carries TRBV5-6 and TRBJ2-7; 7 bases match TRBD1. Germline CDR1 and CDR2: SGHDT and YYEEEE. CDR3 length equals 15 residues. Trimming removed 4 bases from V and 2 bases from J; junction bases left unmatched: 9. The CDR3 DNA reads as TGTGCCAGCAGCCCAGGGACAGTTAATCCCTACGAGCAGTACGTC. Encoded protein: CASSPGTVNPYEQYV.

This clonotype appeared many times. The rearrangement links TRBV6-5 to TRBJ1-2, with D perhaps matching TRBD1 (6 bases). Germline V gene data show CDR1 as MNHEY and CDR2 as SVGAGI. Deletions cut 2 bases from V and 0 bases from J, with 19 bases between. CDR3 length equals 18 residues. The DNA for the CDR3 is TGTGCCAGCAGTTACCCGCAACTAGGAGGGGGAGCTAACTATGGCTACACCTTC. It is translated as CASSYPQLGGGANYGYTF.

A few counts support this clonotype. This sequence joins TRBV7-9 and TRBJ1-2, with D tentatively TRBD1 (6 bases). CDR1 and CDR2 (germline): SEHNR, FQNEAQ (reference sequence). V lost 5 bases and J 4 bases, leaving 17 bases between the germline ends. CDR3 length equals 15 residues. The CDR3 DNA is TGTGCCAGCAGCGCCCCATACAGGGAGGGCTATGGCTACACCTTC. Encoded protein: CASSAPYREGYGYTF.

This chain connects TRBV7-9 to TRBJ2-7; 10 bases are a match to TRBD1. This CDR3 region has 15 residues. Germline CDR1 is SEHNR and CDR2 is FQNEAQ (reference sequence). The ends lost 1 base at V and 4 bases at J; junction bases unmatched: 4. The CDR3 region is CASSLDRTGGYEQYF. Written as DNA, the CDR3 is TGTGCCAGCAGCTTAGACAGGACAGGGGGTTACGAGCAGTACTTC.

This clonotype was recorded a few times. This chain connects TRBV20-1 to TRBJ2-7; 8 bases match TRBD1. This CDR3 region has 14 residues. Germline V lookup: CDR1 DFQATT, CDR2 SNEGSKA (reference sequence). The V gene end was trimmed by 4 bases and the J gene end by 5 bases; junction bases not matched to a gene: 10. CDR3 sequence: CSAMETGAVDEQYF. The CDR3 DNA sequence: TGCAGTGCTATGGAGACAGGGGCTGTCGACGAGCAGTACTTC.

The chain couples TRBV7-8 to TRBJ2-1, with 9 positions matching TRBD2. V lost 3 bases and J lost 3; bases outside the gene matches: 12. The CDR3 totals 18 residues. Germline V CDR1 and CDR2: SGHVS, FQNEAQ. DNA of the CDR3: TGTGCCAGCAGCTTTTCAACGGGACTAGCCCTAGACTACAATGAGCAGTTCTTC. It translates to CASSFSTGLALDYNEQFF.

V is TRBV28 and J is TRBJ1-5, with unresolved D. The germline CDR1 and CDR2 sequences are MDHEN and SYDVKM. Trimming took off 7 bases at V and 0 bases at J, with 16 bases between the two ends. CDR3 length equals 16 residues. This CDR3 is CASNRLGSYSNQPQHF. The CDR3 DNA sequence: TGTGCCAGCAACCGATTAGGGTCATATAGCAATCAGCCCCAGCATTTT.

The chain recombines TRBV21-1 with TRBJ1-5. TRBV21-1 is termed a pseudogene. The CDR3 runs 16 residues. DNA for the CDR3: TGTGCCAGCAGCAAAGAGGGCTGTATTAGCAATCAGCCCCAGCATTTT. Encoded protein: CASSKEGCISNQPQHF.

This clonotype has just a few counts. CDR3 in amino acids: CASSQDSLGQANTGELFF. In DNA form, the CDR3 reads TGCGCCAGCAGCCAAGATAGTCTGGGACAGGCGAACACCGGGGAGCTGTTTTTT. V is TRBV4-3 and J is TRBJ2-2; TRBD1 matches at 8 bases. Germline CDR1 reads LGHNA; CDR2 reads YSLEER. The CDR3 runs 18 residues. The junction had 6 bases not matched to a gene; V was cut back by 0 bases and J by 0 bases.

The table lists this clonotype with a few counts. The chain carries TRBV11-2 and TRBJ2-1; 8 bases align to TRBD2. This CDR3 spans 16 amino acids. The germline CDR1 and CDR2 sequences are SGHAT and FQNNGV. The V gene end was trimmed by 1 base and the J gene end by 3 bases; junction bases not matched to a gene: 5. The CDR3 spells CASSLGVSGDYNEQFF. CDR3 coding DNA: TGTGCCAGCAGCTTAGGTGTTAGCGGGGACTACAATGAGCAGTTCTTC.

This clonotype has a handful of counts. V and J are TRBV4-3 and TRBJ2-3; D unresolved. The CDR3 is 13 amino acids. Germline V gives CDR1 LGHNA, CDR2 YSLEER. The V end was cut by 6 bases, the J end by 7 bases, with 14 bases between. CDR3 residues: CASSPRGRNTQYF. The CDR3 DNA reads TGCGCCAGCAGTCCCAGAGGACGAAATACGCAGTATTTT.

CDR3 DNA: TGTGCCAGCGCGCAACCGGCCAGGGGGACCTACGAGCAGTACTTC. Amino acid sequence: CASAQPARGTYEQYF. The rearrangement joins TRBV11-3 to TRBJ2-7; the match to TRBD1 covers 7 bases. With V trimmed by 8 bases and J by 2 bases, 12 bases remained unmatched. The germline V gene has CDR1 SGHNT and CDR2 YENEEA. CDR3 length equals 15 residues.

This clonotype has only a few counts. The V and J genes are TRBV7-2 and TRBJ2-1; D is uncertain. CDR3 length: 14 residues. Trimming took 8 bases from V and 0 from J, leaving 11 bases between them. CDR1 and CDR2 from the germline V gene are SGHTA and FQGNSA. CDR3 bases: TGTGCCAGCCGGCATCCGAGCTCCTACAATGAGCAGTTCTTC. Translated: CASRHPSSYNEQFF.

This clonotype showed up just a few times. The rearrangement joins TRBV12-3 or TRBV12-4 to TRBJ2-2, with TRBD2 matching 15 bases. This CDR3 has 17 amino acids. J lost 4 bases, V lost 3 bases, and 3 bases had no gene match. The CDR3 reads CASSFGLAGGPTGELFF. Here the CDR3 DNA reads TGTGCCAGCAGTTTTGGACTAGCGGGGGGGCCCACCGGGGAGCTGTTTTTT.

This clonotype was counted once. V gene TRBV7-8 combines with J gene TRBJ2-7; 8 positions match TRBD2. The CDR3 consists of 14 residues. Unmatched junction bases numbered 2, after V lost 1 base and J lost 3 bases. Germline CDR1 SGHVS, CDR2 FQNEAQ. The DNA of the CDR3 is TGTGCCAGCAGCTTAGTCGGGACTAGCTACGAGCAGTACGTC. Protein: CASSLVGTSYEQYV.

The chain uses TRBV4-2 and TRBJ2-2; D not resolved. V lost 3 bases, J lost 6 bases, and 14 bases lay in between. From germline, CDR1 is LGHNA and CDR2 YNFKEQ. CDR3 size: 15 residues. CDR3: CASSHQSRDPGELFF. CDR3 DNA sequence: TGTGCCAGCAGCCACCAAAGTAGGGATCCCGGGGAGCTGTTTTTT.

The rearrangement uses TRBV11-2 and TRBJ2-5, with D maybe TRBD1 (7 bases). The CDR3 extends over 16 amino acids. V was pared by 4 bases and J by 4 bases, with 19 bases between. Germline V lookup: CDR1 SGHAT, CDR2 FQNNGV. DNA of the CDR3: TGTGCCAGCAGCTCAACACTATCAGGGGGGAGAGAGACCCAGTACTTC. Its protein product is CASSSTLSGGRETQYF.

This rearrangement joins TRBV5-1 to TRBJ1-1, with 7 nucleotides matching TRBD1. After removal of 2 bases from V and 12 bases from J, the junction contained 4 bases not matched to a gene. CDR1 is SGHRS, CDR2 YFSETQ, per germline. The CDR3 length is 11 residues. CDR3 protein: CASSFGTVTFF. Written as DNA, the CDR3 is TGCGCCAGCAGCTTCGGGACAGTAACTTTCTTT.

Only a few counts were recorded for this clonotype. This chain links TRBV28 with TRBJ2-5, with TRBD2 matching over 8 bases. CDR1 and CDR2 (germline): MDHEN, SYDVKM. This CDR3 is built from 15 residues. J was trimmed by 1 base and V by 7 bases; bases with no gene match: 8. In DNA, the CDR3 is TGTGCCAGCAAACGCCGGGGGGGCCTCCAAGAGACCCAGTACTTC. Translated, it gives CASKRRGGLQETQYF.

This clonotype was observed at least ten times. This chain connects TRBV20-1 to TRBJ2-1; 9 bases are shared with TRBD1. The CDR3 is 16 residues long. Germline V lookup: CDR1 DFQATT, CDR2 SNEGSKA (reference sequence). Trimming removed 3 bases from V and 4 bases from J; junction bases left unmatched: 10. CDR3 residues: CSARDRDRAPYNEQFF. The CDR3 DNA follows: TGCAGTGCTAGGGACCGGGACAGGGCCCCGTACAATGAGCAGTTCTTC.

The chain uses TRBV5-6 and TRBJ2-1; 10 bases fit TRBD1. The CDR3 length is 15 residues. Germline V lookup: CDR1 SGHDT, CDR2 YYEEEE. V lost 5 bases to trimming and J lost 7 bases; unmatched junction nucleotides: 9. The CDR3 coding sequence is TGTGCCAGCAGTCGTGACAGGGGGCTTCCAAATGAGCAGTTCTTC. This codes for CASSRDRGLPNEQFF.

The rearrangement joins TRBV12-3 or TRBV12-4 to TRBJ2-7; D gene unclear. Trimming took off 6 bases at V and 0 bases at J, with 9 bases between the two ends. This CDR3 region has 13 residues. The CDR3 is CASRSISSYEQYV. CDR3 bases: TGTGCCAGCAGATCCATAAGCTCCTACGAGCAGTACGTC.

This clonotype was seen repeatedly, ten times or more. The rearrangement joins TRBV7-2 to TRBJ1-4, with D hard to call. The V and J ends lost 5 bases and 7 bases respectively, with 14 bases between them. The CDR3 covers 14 residues. Per germline, CDR1 SGHTA and CDR2 FQGNSA. CDR3 sequence (DNA): TGTGCCAGCAGCAACCGGGCCAACGGTGAAAAACTGTTTTTT. Its protein is CASSNRANGEKLFF.

V is TRBV10-3 and J is TRBJ2-2, with D perhaps matching TRBD1 (5 bases). V was trimmed by 2 bases and J by 3 bases, leaving 7 bases between them. The CDR3 is 14 amino acids. Germline V gives CDR1 ENHRY, CDR2 SYGVKD. This CDR3 is CAISEQGHTGELFF. The CDR3 DNA reads as TGTGCCATCAGTGAGCAGGGTCACACCGGGGAGCTGTTTTTT.

The rearrangement joins TRBV2 to TRBJ2-1; 13 positions match TRBD2. In germline, CDR1 is SNHLY, CDR2 FYNNEI. V gave up 3 bases and J gave up 0 bases; unmatched junction bases: 2. The CDR3 totals 17 residues. The CDR3: CASSDTSGGASYNEQFF. DNA of the CDR3: TGTGCCAGCAGTGATACTAGCGGGGGGGCCTCCTACAATGAGCAGTTCTTC.

In this sample, this clonotype turned up many times. The chain is built from TRBV5-1 and TRBJ2-1, with D possibly TRBD2 on 5 matching bases. The V gene lost 4 bases and the J gene lost 3 bases, with 17 bases spanning the gap. The CDR3 has 16 amino acids. The germline V gene has CDR1 SGHRS and CDR2 YFSETQ. Here the CDR3 DNA reads TGCGCCAGCAGCCCGAACGGACTGTTAGTCTACAATGAGCAGTTCTTC. Protein: CASSPNGLLVYNEQFF.

At least ten counts were recorded for this clonotype. J is TRBJ2-5 and V is TRBV12-3 or TRBV12-4; 11 nucleotides align to TRBD2. The CDR3 is 16 amino acids. With 2 bases clipped from V and 1 base from J, the junction kept 3 bases outside the gene matches. Written as DNA, the CDR3 is TGTGCCAGCAGTTTAAGGCTAGCGGGGGGCCAAGAGACCCAGTACTTC. Protein sequence: CASSLRLAGGQETQYF.

The rearrangement joins TRBV18 to TRBJ1-1, with TRBD1 matching 9 bases. Trimming took 3 bases from V and 8 from J; bases not matched to a gene: 7. Germline CDR1 KGHSH, CDR2 LQKENI. This CDR3 comprises 14 residues. The CDR3 sequence: CASSPPGQGGEAFF. The CDR3 DNA reads as TGTGCCAGCTCACCCCCGGGACAGGGCGGAGAAGCTTTCTTT.

The chain recombines TRBV21-1 with TRBJ2-7; the tabulated D call, TRBD1, remains unverified against the DNA. TRBV21-1 is tagged as a pseudogene. CDR3 length: 15 amino acids. CDR3 region: CASSKEGQGSHEQYF. The DNA for the CDR3 is TGTGCCAGCAGCAAAGAGGGACAGGGGTCCCACGAGCAGTACTTC.

This clonotype was recorded at least ten times. The genes are TRBV20-1 and TRBJ2-3, with TRBD2 matching over 10 bases. The V segment lost 6 bases and the J segment 0 bases; nucleotides outside the gene matches: 12. Germline V gene lookup returns CDR1 DFQATT and CDR2 SNEGSKA (reference sequence). The CDR3 loop spans 17 amino acids. The CDR3 here is CSADRASGGVSTDTQYF. For the CDR3, the DNA is TGCAGTGCCGACCGGGCTAGCGGGGGCGTAAGCACAGATACGCAGTATTTT.